The rows below give T cell receptor beta chains drawn from one sample of a study of identical twins. Via MiXCR, TCRdb re-called the 5' RACE reads, giving one row per CDR3 protein. The sample contains 400,000 to 500,000 distinct CDR3 sequences, roughly 20% of which appear only once. The sample was naive T cells sorted from blood. These receptor sequences come from a man aged 50 to 59 in good health. Both conserved end residues are part of each CDR3. D genes are given only for firm matches. Expanded clones get a size class; other rows say once, few or many, or leave the size out.

clone_size: few
v_call: TRBV20-1
d_call: TRBD1
cdr3_length: 13
j_call: TRBJ2-7
cdr3_aa: CSAGTGGEHEQYF
cdr3_nt: TGCAGTGCTGGGACAGGGGGAGAGCACGAGCAGTACTTC

clone_size: few
v_call: TRBV20-1
d_call: .
cdr3_length: 14
j_call: TRBJ2-3
cdr3_aa: CSASSGARSDTQYF
cdr3_nt: TGCAGTGCTAGCTCGGGCGCCAGGTCAGATACGCAGTATTTT

clone_size: .
v_call: TRBV5-1
d_call: TRBD2
cdr3_length: 15
j_call: TRBJ2-5
cdr3_aa: CASSLTGTKVETQYF
cdr3_nt: TGCGCCAGCAGCTTGACGGGGACTAAGGTAGAGACCCAGTACTTC

clone_size: many
v_call: TRBV25-1
d_call: .
cdr3_length: 11
j_call: TRBJ1-2
cdr3_aa: CAVQGVSGYTF
cdr3_nt: TGTGCCGTACAGGGAGTCTCTGGCTACACCTTC

clone_size: .
v_call: TRBV20-1
d_call: TRBD2
cdr3_length: 13
j_call: TRBJ2-7
cdr3_aa: CSARASGSYEQYF
cdr3_nt: TGCAGTGCTAGGGCTAGCGGGAGTTACGAGCAGTACTTC

clone_size: .
v_call: TRBV18
d_call: .
cdr3_length: 16
j_call: TRBJ1-3
cdr3_aa: CASSPTGHYSGNTIYF
cdr3_nt: TGTGCCAGCTCACCTACAGGCCACTACTCTGGAAACACCATATATTTT

clone_size: few
v_call: TRBV15
d_call: .
cdr3_length: 15
j_call: TRBJ1-5
cdr3_aa: CATSRDKQGVVPQHF
cdr3_nt: TGTGCCACCAGCAGAGATAAGCAGGGCGTGGTGCCCCAGCATTTT

clone_size: many
v_call: TRBV12-3/TRBV12-4
d_call: .
cdr3_length: 15
j_call: TRBJ2-5
cdr3_aa: CASSHRDGQQETQYF
cdr3_nt: TGTGCCAGCAGTCACCGGGACGGACAACAAGAGACCCAGTACTTC

clone_size: .
v_call: TRBV30
d_call: .
cdr3_length: 13
j_call: TRBJ2-1
cdr3_aa: CAWRKGGRDEQFF
cdr3_nt: TGTGCCTGGAGAAAGGGGGGTCGGGATGAGCAGTTCTTC

clone_size: .
v_call: TRBV12-3/TRBV12-4
d_call: .
cdr3_length: 14
j_call: TRBJ2-5
cdr3_aa: CASSFGTTQETQYF
cdr3_nt: TGTGCCAGCAGTTTTGGGACGACCCAAGAGACCCAGTACTTC